A single sample is the source of the 20 T cell receptor beta chains below, sequenced in a study of blood T cell repertoires in COVID-19. The data were produced by immunoSEQ multiplex PCR, yet TCRdb's version contains in-frame clones alone and is incomplete. The sample includes approximately 300,000 clones, about nine tenths of them seen just once. Sequenced material: PBMCs or T cells enriched from blood (not recorded which). These receptors were collected from a woman under 30 who had recovered from COVID-19.

This sequence joins TRBV2 and TRBJ1-2; perhaps TRBD1 as D (6 bases). The CDR3 length is 13 residues. Per germline, CDR1 SNHLY and CDR2 FYNNEI. V lost 0 bases and J 7 bases, leaving 9 bases between the germline ends. In DNA form, the CDR3 reads TGTGCCAGCAGTGAAGCGCCAGGGGTTGGCTACACCTTC. Translating gives CASSEAPGVGYTF.

CDR3 bases: TGTGCCTGGGATAGCGGGGGGGGCACAGATACGCAGTATTTT. Residues: CAWDSGGGTDTQYF. This chain uses TRBV30 with TRBJ2-3; 11 nucleotides agree with TRBD2. V lost 5 bases, J lost 1 base, and 2 bases stayed unmatched. The CDR3 contains 14 residues. Germline CDR1 is GTSNPN and CDR2 is SVGIG (reference sequence).

The CDR3 sequence: CATSREWGRTENIQYF. CDR3 DNA: TGTGCCACCAGCAGAGAATGGGGGCGGACGGAAAACATTCAGTACTTC. V and J are TRBV15 and TRBJ2-4, with a tentative D call TRBD1 (6 bases). The CDR3 consists of 16 residues. Germline V gives CDR1 LNHNV, CDR2 YYDKDF (reference sequence). Trimming took off 0 bases at V and 5 bases at J, with 14 bases between the two ends. Full variable domain (rest looked up from reference TRBV15 and TRBJ2-4): DAMVIQNPRYQVTQFGKPVTLSCSQTLNHNVMYWYQQKSSQAPKLLFHYYDKDFNNEADTPDNFQSRRPNTSFCFLDIRSPGLGDTAMYLCATSREWGRTENIQYFGAGTRLSVL.

This clone was detected once. The gene calls are TRBV19 and TRBJ1-5; 7 bases line up with TRBD1. The CDR3 totals 13 residues. The V and J ends lost 5 bases and 5 bases, in that order; junction bases with no gene match: 3. Germline-derived CDR1 and CDR2 are LNHDA and SQIVND (reference sequence). The CDR3 loop is CASSGTVDQPQHF. CDR3 coding DNA: TGTGCCAGTAGTGGGACAGTCGATCAGCCCCAGCATTTT.

The chain is built from TRBV3-1 (or the pseudogene TRBV3-2) and TRBJ1-2; D is perhaps TRBD1 (5 bases). The CDR3 covers 12 residues. The V gene's germline CDR1 is LGHDT and CDR2 YNNKEL (reference sequence). V was trimmed by 5 bases and J by 5 bases, leaving 9 bases between them. CDR3 nucleotides: TGTGCCAGCAGCTACTCAGGGTATGGCTACACCTTC. It translates to CASSYSGYGYTF.

The V and J genes are TRBV7-9 and TRBJ1-6; 8 nucleotides match TRBD1. Unmatched junction bases numbered 6, after V lost 4 bases and J lost 10 bases. Germline CDR1 reads SEHNR; CDR2 reads FQNEAQ (reference sequence). The CDR3 has 14 amino acids. CDR3 in amino acids: CASSSSGQGSPLHF. The DNA for the CDR3 is TGTGCCAGCAGCTCGTCAGGACAGGGATCACCCCTCCACTTT.

This clone was counted a few times. CDR3 amino acids: CATRKSPRAEQYF. In DNA form, the CDR3 reads TGTGCCACCCGAAAAAGCCCGAGGGCCGAGCAGTACTTC. The genes are TRBV28 and TRBJ2-7, with D possibly being TRBD2 (5 bases). Germline V gene data show CDR1 as MDHEN and CDR2 as SYDVKM. The CDR3 covers 13 residues. The germline V and J ends were trimmed by 10 bases and 6 bases, with 19 bases remaining between them.

The rearrangement joins TRBV5-5 to TRBJ1-6, with TRBD1 identical over 7 bases. V lost 3 bases and J lost 4; bases outside the gene matches: 4. This CDR3 spans 15 amino acids. CDR1 SGHKS and CDR2 YYEKEE come from the germline V gene (reference sequence). CDR3 bases: TGTGCCAGCAGCTCGGGGACAGTATATAATTCACCCCTCCACTTT. This translates into CASSSGTVYNSPLHF.

V usage is TRBV9 and J usage is TRBJ1-1; maybe TRBD1 (6 bases). The V gene lost 0 bases and the J gene lost 4 bases, with 10 bases spanning the gap. Germline CDR1 SGDLS, CDR2 YYNGEE. The CDR3 covers 14 residues. CDR3 in DNA: TGTGCCAGCAGCGTAGAGGGGGAGTCCACTGAAGCTTTCTTT. Its translation: CASSVEGESTEAFF. Complete variable domain (other parts from reference TRBV9 and TRBJ1-1): DSGVTQTPKHLITATGQRVTLRCSPRSGDLSVYWYQQSLDQGLQFLIQYYNGEERAKGNILERFSAQQFPDLHSELNLSSLELGDSALYFCASSVEGESTEAFFGQGTRLTVV.

CDR3 sequence (DNA): TGTGCCAGCAGTTATATCGCGCGGCTAGCGGGGTTAACCGGGGAGCTGTTTTTT. It encodes CASSYIARLAGLTGELFF. V usage is TRBV6-2 or TRBV6-3 and J usage is TRBJ2-2; 9 nucleotides line up with TRBD2. Germline V CDR1 and CDR2: MNHEY, SVGEGT. The CDR3 covers 18 residues. V shed 3 bases, J shed 5 bases, and the junction held 13 bases outside the gene matches.

V gene TRBV28 combines with J gene TRBJ1-1; D is ambiguous. V lost 2 bases and J lost 0, with 4 bases in between. CDR3 length equals 13 residues. Germline assignment: CDR1 MDHEN and CDR2 SYDVKM. The CDR3 bases are TGTGCCAGCAGTTTACGGTTGAACACTGAAGCTTTCTTT. Its translation: CASSLRLNTEAFF.

The V and J genes are TRBV3-1 (or the pseudogene TRBV3-2) and TRBJ2-7; 9 positions agree with TRBD2. The CDR3 has 15 amino acids. V dropped 4 bases and J dropped 0; count of bases not matched to a gene: 4. Germline V gene data show CDR1 as LGHDT and CDR2 as YNNKEL (reference sequence). The CDR3 region has the DNA TGTGCCAGCAGCCGCGGACTAGCGATCTCCTACGAGCAGTACTTC. Translated: CASSRGLAISYEQYF.

This chain uses TRBV19 with TRBJ1-1; 9 bases fit TRBD1. The CDR3 totals 14 residues. The ends lost 7 bases at V and 1 base at J; junction bases unmatched: 4. Germline V gene lookup returns CDR1 LNHDA and CDR2 SQIVND (reference sequence). CDR3 residues: CASTNRGQNTEAFF. The CDR3 nucleotides are TGTGCCAGTACCAACAGGGGGCAGAACACTGAAGCTTTCTTT.

This chain connects TRBV28 to TRBJ1-5; tentative D call: TRBD1 (6 bases). The CDR3 consists of 15 residues. Between the trimmed V and J ends, which lost 6 bases and 10 bases, there was a span of 22 bases. Per the germline V gene, CDR1 is MDHEN and CDR2 is SYDVKM. DNA for the CDR3: TGTGCCAGCAGCCTCGAAACAGGGTATGGCGGCCCCCAGCATTTT. Its translation: CASSLETGYGGPQHF.

This clone was counted only a few times. Within the sample, other DNA sequences also encode this same CDR3. This chain joins TRBV10-3 and TRBJ1-5, with 10 bases fitting TRBD1. Germline CDR1 and CDR2: ENHRY and SYGVKD. The V segment lost 4 bases and the J segment 1 base; nucleotides outside the gene matches: 1. The CDR3 totals 15 residues. This CDR3 is CAISGDRGSNQPQHF. The DNA of the CDR3 is TGTGCCATCAGTGGGGACAGGGGAAGCAATCAGCCCCAGCATTTT.

V gene TRBV10-1 combines with J gene TRBJ1-2; the D is unclear. CDR1 is WNHNN, CDR2 SYGVQD, per germline (reference sequence). Between the trimmed V and J ends, which lost 3 bases and 4 bases, there was a span of 9 bases. CDR3 length: 13 amino acids. DNA for the CDR3: TGCGCCAGCAGTGATGGACTTCCCTATGGCTACACCTTC. Encoded protein: CASSDGLPYGYTF.

This rearrangement joins TRBV28 to TRBJ1-4; TRBD1 agrees at 10 bases. V shed 6 bases, J shed 6 bases, and the junction held 4 bases outside the gene matches. The CDR3 spans 14 residues. Germline V gene sequence: CDR1 MDHEN, CDR2 SYDVKM. The CDR3 DNA reads as TGTGCCAGCAGGCGACAGGGGGCAGATGAAAAACTGTTTTTT. Translating it yields CASRRQGADEKLFF.

In its sample, this clone was seen many times. The genes are TRBV7-8 and TRBJ1-1, with D unresolved. V shed 3 bases and J shed 0 bases, with 5 bases lying between them. The CDR3 is 13 amino acids. Per germline, CDR1 SGHVS and CDR2 FQNEAQ. This CDR3 reads CASSFEMNTEAFF. In nucleotides, the CDR3 is TGTGCCAGCAGCTTTGAGATGAACACTGAAGCTTTCTTT.

This clone was observed a few times. CDR3 DNA: TGTGCCAGCAGCCTAAACAGGGGAGACGAGCAGTACTTC. Protein sequence: CASSLNRGDEQYF. The rearrangement uses TRBV3-1 (or the pseudogene TRBV3-2) and TRBJ2-7; 7 bases line up with TRBD1. V was clipped by 4 bases and J by 5 bases; unmatched bases: 5. The V gene's germline CDR1 is LGHDT and CDR2 YNNKEL (reference sequence). This CDR3 contains 13 residues.

The chain recombines TRBV28 with TRBJ2-1; the match to TRBD2 covers 8 bases. Trimming cost V 4 bases and J 7 bases; bases outside gene matches: 9. Germline V CDR1 and CDR2: MDHEN, SYDVKM. There are 15 residues in the CDR3. The chain's CDR3 is CASSSAGVVGNEQFF. The CDR3 DNA reads TGTGCCAGCAGTTCAGCGGGAGTAGTTGGGAATGAGCAGTTCTTC.